This T cell receptor beta chain emerged from a study of T cell responses to AZD1222 COVID-19 vaccine. About the study: Second doses that came at about 4 or about 12 weeks were put together.

The CDR3 contains 15 residues. Trimming cost V 6 bases and J 4 bases, with 17 bases left between them. The V gene's germline CDR1 is MNHEY and CDR2 SMNVEV (reference sequence). This clone was counted a single time. What it binds is not known. Study results and limitations: Seropositive status at baseline applied to only a handful of AZD1222 recipients. Nearly half of spike-specific TCRs reportedly go after variant regions that carry no mutations.

The assay was immunoSEQ multiplex PCR, and TCRdb's table has in-frame clones only and misses some. Counted here are approximately 100,000 clones, roughly 89% occurring once; the ten biggest clones make up 16%. The sequenced sample was peripheral blood, obtained on day 0 of AZD1222 vaccination. The J gene is TRBJ2-3, the V gene TRBV27; perhaps TRBD2 as D (6 bases). The TCR originated in an adult in good health. The CDR3, as DNA: TGTGCCAGCAGCCTGACTAGGCTTCCGGCAGATACGCAGTATTTT. This sequence encodes CASSLTRLPADTQYF.